This TCR beta chain is from a study of shared clonotypes between healthy human individuals. General study findings and limits: It was the non-shared clonotypes that had lower generation probabilities than clonotypes shared by all four donors.

Germline values: CDR1 MNHNY, CDR2 SVGAGI (reference sequence). CDR3 length equals 13 residues. Deletions cut 4 bases from V and 4 bases from J, with 8 bases between. A word on this clone: Its target is not known.

About 30,000 T cell genomes (approximately 190 ng DNA) went into each sorted-subset replicate. The method was immunoSEQ multiplex PCR; TCRdb's version includes in-frame clones alone and lacks a portion of them. Of a few million clones in the sample, approximately 93% were seen once. The chain employs TRBV6-6 and TRBJ1-3; the D is unclear. The clonotype originates from a man aged 18 to 29 in good health. Some clones in this sample may be carry-over from other donors' samples. The sequenced sample was naive CD4+ T cells from PBMCs. Specified subset: CD45RA+ positively selected. In nucleotides, the CDR3 is TGTGCCAGCAGTTCAGCCAGGGGAAACACCATATATTTT. Translating gives CASSSARGNTIYF.